This T cell receptor (beta chain) was identified in a study of blood T cells in healthy people across ages. The use of a sample-barcoded 5' primer and a J-beta primer mix characterized a second PCR of roughly 6 to 11 cycles. A single record per CDR3 protein comes from TCRdb applying MiXCR to the 5' RACE reads. The table has around 2 million distinct CDR3 sequences, about two fifths seen once; the top ten hold 20% to 25%. CDR1 is SNHLY, CDR2 FYNNEI, per germline. This CDR3 contains 12 residues. Trimming removed 10 bases at V and 8 bases at J, with 14 bases between. Only a few counts were recorded for this clonotype.

This TCR was sampled from a human donor in good health. Sequenced material: blood. The V gene is TRBV2, the J gene TRBJ1-4; no reliable D call. CDR3 region: CATSDPGEKLFF. For the CDR3, the DNA is TGTGCCACCTCGGACCCCGGGGAAAAACTGTTTTTT.